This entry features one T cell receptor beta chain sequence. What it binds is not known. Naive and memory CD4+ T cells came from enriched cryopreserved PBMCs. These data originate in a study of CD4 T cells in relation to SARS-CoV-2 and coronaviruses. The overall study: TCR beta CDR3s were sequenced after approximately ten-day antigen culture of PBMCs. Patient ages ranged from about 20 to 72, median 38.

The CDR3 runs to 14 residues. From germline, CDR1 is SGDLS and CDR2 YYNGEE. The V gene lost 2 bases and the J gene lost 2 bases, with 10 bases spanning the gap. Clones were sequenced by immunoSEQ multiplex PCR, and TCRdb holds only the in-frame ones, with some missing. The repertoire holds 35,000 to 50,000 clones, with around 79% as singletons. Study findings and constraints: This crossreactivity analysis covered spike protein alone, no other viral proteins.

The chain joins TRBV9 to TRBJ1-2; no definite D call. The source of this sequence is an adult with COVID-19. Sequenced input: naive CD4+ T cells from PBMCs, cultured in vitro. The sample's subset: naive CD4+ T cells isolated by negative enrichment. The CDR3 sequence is CASSVGGRNYGYTF. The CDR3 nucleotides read TGTGCCAGCAGCGTGGGTGGCAGGAACTATGGCTACACCTTC.